Shown below are 8 T cell receptor beta chains from a single sample sequenced in a study of T cell repertoires in cytomegalovirus infection (dated by TCRdb to the late 2010s). Read against the paper, the sample's treatment or condition label means: in vitro stimulation with specific CMV peptide epitopes to enrich CMV-specific T cells. Sequencing took place on an Illumina HiSeq 1500. TCRdb reprocessing: public reads trimmed at Q25 with fastp, clones called with MiXCR, in-frame beta chains kept. Every distinct CDR3 protein forms one entry, paired with its most common genes and DNA. This sample lists approximately 280,000 distinct CDR3 sequences; less than 25% were detected once. In total, the top ten clones hold approximately 19% of the sample. These receptors are not linked to any known antigen. The sample in question was cultured PBMCs, obtained from culture after CMV antigen stimulation. The receptor source for this set is a human donor in good health (CMV status not recorded). Some clones in this sample may be carry-over from other donors' samples.

This clonotype was observed a few times. The chain carries TRBV28 and TRBJ2-7, with a weak D call TRBD1 (6 bases). Between the trimmed V and J ends, which lost 6 bases and 10 bases, there was a span of 13 bases. CDR1 MDHEN and CDR2 SYDVKM come from the germline V gene. There are 11 residues in the CDR3. CDR3 sequence: CASRVQGGQYF. As DNA, the CDR3 is TGTGCCAGCAGGGTACAGGGCGGCCAGTACTTC.

V is TRBV6-6 and J is TRBJ1-5; no reliable D call. The CDR3 covers 13 residues. The V gene's germline CDR1 is MNHNY and CDR2 SVGAGI (reference sequence). V lost 0 bases, J lost 3 bases, and 3 bases lay in between. Written as DNA, the CDR3 is TGTGCCAGCAGTTACTCGGACAATCAGCCCCAGCATTTT. Amino acids: CASSYSDNQPQHF.

This chain uses TRBV24-1 with TRBJ2-1; TRBD1 aligns across 8 bases. This CDR3 spans 14 amino acids. V lost 2 bases and J lost 6; bases outside the gene matches: 2. Germline V gene lookup returns CDR1 KGHDR and CDR2 SFDVKD. CDR3 coding DNA: TGTGCCACCAGTGATTCCACAGGGGGCAATGAGCAGTTCTTC. It translates to CATSDSTGGNEQFF.

V gene TRBV19 combines with J gene TRBJ1-5; 7 nucleotides align to TRBD1. The germline V gene has CDR1 LNHDA and CDR2 SQIVND (reference sequence). The CDR3 runs 14 residues. V lost 7 bases and J lost 5; bases outside the gene matches: 8. The DNA of the CDR3 is TGTGCCAGTAAAGAAGACAGGGCGGATCAGCCCCAGCATTTT. Protein product: CASKEDRADQPQHF. Full variable domain (remainder filled in from reference TRBV19 and TRBJ1-5): DGGITQSPKYLFRKEGQNVTLSCEQNLNHDAMYWYRQDPGQGLRLIYYSQIVNDFQKGDIAEGYSVSREKKESFPLTVTSAQKNPTAFYLCASKEDRADQPQHFGDGTRLSIL.

This clonotype was seen at least ten times. CDR3 sequence reads: CASSPPWNFNSPLHF. CDR3 coding DNA: TGTGCCAGCAGCCCCCCCTGGAACTTTAATTCACCCCTCCACTTT. The rearrangement uses TRBV7-2 and TRBJ1-6; D is unclear. The CDR3 spans 15 residues. The germline V and J ends were trimmed by 5 bases and 6 bases, with 14 bases remaining between them. Germline CDR1 and CDR2: SGHTA and FQGNSA.

J is TRBJ2-3 and V is TRBV7-3; TRBD2 aligns across 14 bases. V lost 3 bases, J lost 4 bases, and 6 bases stayed unmatched. The germline gives CDR1 SGHTA, CDR2 FQGTGA. The CDR3 contains 17 residues. This CDR3 reads CASSLGLAGAYADTQYF. CDR3 DNA: TGTGCCAGCAGCTTGGGACTAGCGGGAGCGTACGCAGATACGCAGTATTTT. The whole variable domain, filled in from reference TRBV7-3 and TRBJ2-3, reads GAGVSQTPSNKVTEKGKYVELRCDPISGHTALYWYRQSLGQGPEFLIYFQGTGAADDSGLPNDRFFAVRPEGSVSTLKIQRTERGDSAVYLCASSLGLAGAYADTQYFGPGTRLTVL.

This chain joins TRBV10-3 and TRBJ1-2; D gene uncertain. Trimming pared 2 bases from V and 2 bases from J, leaving 15 bases between. CDR3 length: 16 amino acids. Per the germline V gene, CDR1 is ENHRY and CDR2 is SYGVKD. The CDR3 loop is CAISENPLQSNYGYTF. CDR3 in DNA: TGTGCCATCAGTGAGAACCCCCTGCAGTCCAACTATGGCTACACCTTC.

On this clonotype itself: At one boundary the junction diverges from the germline segment, which might be a read error. The CDR3 here is CASSFSHTEAFF. CDR3 nucleotides: TGTGCCAGCAGCTTCAGCCACACTGAAGCTTTCTTT. The rearrangement links TRBV5-3 to TRBJ1-1, with no clear D. TRBV5-3 is classed as an ORF, of uncertain function. The CDR3 spans 12 residues.